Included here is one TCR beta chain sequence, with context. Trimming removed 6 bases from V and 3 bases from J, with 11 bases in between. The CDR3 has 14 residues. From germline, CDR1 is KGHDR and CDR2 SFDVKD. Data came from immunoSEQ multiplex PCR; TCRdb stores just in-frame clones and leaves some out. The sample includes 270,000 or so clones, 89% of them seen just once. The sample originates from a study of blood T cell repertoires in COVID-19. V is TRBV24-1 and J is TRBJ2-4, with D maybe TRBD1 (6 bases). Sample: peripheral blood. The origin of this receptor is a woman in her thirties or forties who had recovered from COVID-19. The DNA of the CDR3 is TGTGCCACCAGTCCAGGGGCAGACAAAAACATTCAGTACTTC. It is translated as CATSPGADKNIQYF.